A single sample is the source of the 22 T cell receptor beta chains below, sequenced in a study of cytomegalovirus exposure and HLA in healthy donors. Primers included in the PCR were 60 Vbeta and 13 Jbeta primers. The repertoire was sequenced with immunoSEQ multiplex PCR; TCRdb's copy has only in-frame clones and lacks some. The sample contains about 18,000 clones, 60% to 80% of which appear only once. The specimen was PBMCs. These TCRs come from a young man in good health and CMV-seronegative.

The chain couples TRBV5-1 to TRBJ2-3; 10 nucleotides line up with TRBD2. After removal of 0 bases from V and 5 bases from J, the junction contained 0 bases not matched to a gene. Germline values: CDR1 SGHRS, CDR2 YFSETQ. The CDR3 length is 14 residues. CDR3 protein: CASSLGLAGDTQYF. For the CDR3, the DNA is TGCGCCAGCAGCTTGGGACTAGCGGGAGATACGCAGTATTTT.

The gene calls are TRBV30 and TRBJ1-2; D possibly corresponds to TRBD1 (6 bases). V lost 7 bases to trimming and J lost 3 bases, with 12 bases between them. The CDR3 length is 12 residues. Germline lookup yields CDR1 GTSNPN and CDR2 SVGIG (reference sequence). The CDR3 DNA reads as TGTGCCTCCAATTCAGGGGACTATGGCTACACCTTC. Its protein product is CASNSGDYGYTF.

In its sample, this clone was seen a few times. The V gene is TRBV14, the J gene TRBJ1-1, with D tentatively TRBD1 (5 bases). Germline V gives CDR1 SGHDN, CDR2 FVKESK. The V end was cut by 2 bases, the J end by 5 bases, with 18 bases between. The CDR3 has 16 residues. In DNA form, the CDR3 reads TGTGCCAGCAGCCAAATAGGGGCGGAAGGTAGGACTGAAGCTTTCTTT. Translated: CASSQIGAEGRTEAFF.

This clone was seen more than once but under ten times. The chain uses TRBV5-4 and TRBJ2-5; the D gene is possibly TRBD2 (6 bases). CDR1 is SGHNT, CDR2 YYREEE, per germline (reference sequence). The length of the CDR3 is 14 residues. The V end lost 3 bases, the J end lost 7 bases, and 16 bases lay between the germline ends. This chain's CDR3 is CASSSGTDFGTQYF. In nucleotides, the CDR3 is TGTGCCAGCAGCTCCGGGACTGACTTTGGGACCCAGTACTTC.

The V gene is TRBV5-1, the J gene TRBJ1-1; perhaps TRBD1 as D (6 bases). Trimming cost V 0 bases and J 4 bases, with 16 bases left between them. Germline-derived CDR1 and CDR2 are SGHRS and YFSETQ. This CDR3 is built from 16 residues. The CDR3 reads CASSLAAVGGGTEAFF. CDR3 bases: TGCGCCAGCAGCTTGGCTGCCGTGGGAGGGGGCACTGAAGCTTTCTTT.

This clone was detected a few times. V gene TRBV29-1 combines with J gene TRBJ2-7, with 8 bases aligning to TRBD1. This CDR3 has 12 residues. In germline, CDR1 is SQVTM, CDR2 ANQGSEA. Germline trimming cut 6 bases from V and 4 bases from J; bases unmatched to any gene: 5. Here the CDR3 reads CSVGRTGYEQYF. The CDR3 nucleotides are TGCAGCGTAGGACGGACAGGGTACGAGCAGTACTTC.

This clone has more than one count but fewer than ten. The chain carries TRBV6-5 and TRBJ2-1; maybe TRBD2 (5 bases). The CDR3 is 14 amino acids. V was cut by 6 bases and J by 9 bases, with 18 bases left in between. Looked up from germline, CDR1 is MNHEY and CDR2 is SVGAGI. The CDR3: CASRPPGIRAEQFF. CDR3 DNA sequence: TGTGCCAGCAGGCCCCCGGGAATTCGGGCTGAGCAGTTCTTC.

A single count supports this clone. The genes are TRBV29-1 and TRBJ1-1; 10 nucleotides agree with TRBD1. The V gene end was trimmed by 7 bases and the J gene end by 5 bases; junction bases not matched to a gene: 4. CDR3 length: 12 amino acids. The germline V gene has CDR1 SQVTM and CDR2 ANQGSEA. CDR3 sequence reads: CSGGTGDTEAFF. CDR3 in DNA: TGCAGCGGGGGGACAGGGGATACTGAAGCTTTCTTT. The variable domain in full, with the rest retrieved from reference TRBV29-1 and TRBJ1-1, is SAVISQKPSRDICQRGTSLTIQCQVDSQVTMMFWYRQQPGQSLTLIATANQGSEATYESGFVIDKFPISRPNLTFSTLTVSNMSPEDSSIYLCSGGTGDTEAFFGQGTRLTVV.

The chain recombines TRBV6-4 with TRBJ2-1; D is perhaps TRBD2 (6 bases). Trimming stripped 3 bases from V and 8 bases from J, with 14 bases between. CDR1 and CDR2 (germline): MRHNA, SNTAGT. This CDR3 is 14 amino acids long. CDR3 region: CASSEMGLPDEQFF. The CDR3 DNA sequence: TGTGCCAGCAGTGAGATGGGACTTCCCGATGAGCAGTTCTTC.

The rearrangement links TRBV25-1 to TRBJ2-7; TRBD2 is a possible D gene (5 bases). The V and J ends lost 5 bases and 9 bases respectively, with 14 bases between them. Looked up from germline, CDR1 is MGHDK and CDR2 is SYGVNS. The CDR3 sequence is 12 residues long. The CDR3 DNA is TGTGCCAGCAGTCCCCCTGCCGGGGTGCAGTACTTC. It translates to CASSPPAGVQYF.

This sequence joins TRBV6-5 and TRBJ1-2, with D possibly TRBD1 on 6 matching bases. This CDR3 contains 14 residues. Germline CDR1 is MNHEY and CDR2 is SVGAGI. Trimming pared 5 bases from V and 5 bases from J, leaving 15 bases between. CDR3 loop: CASSTLQGGYGYTF. CDR3 bases: TGTGCCAGCAGTACTCTACAGGGCGGGTATGGCTACACCTTC.

The chain recombines TRBV6-5 with TRBJ1-1, with D possibly TRBD1 on 5 matching bases. Germline CDR1 reads MNHEY; CDR2 reads SVGAGI. CDR3 length equals 11 residues. With 8 bases removed from V and 5 bases from J, the gap between germline ends came to 9 bases. The CDR3 DNA sequence: TGTGCCAGCTCGACAGAGACTGAAGCTTTCTTT. Protein: CASSTETEAFF.

This chain links TRBV6-6 with TRBJ1-5; no clear D gene. CDR1 is MNHNY, CDR2 SVGAGI, per germline (reference sequence). V lost 6 bases and J lost 4, with 13 bases in between. This CDR3 is 14 amino acids long. The CDR3 DNA reads as TGTGCCAGCAGCTTATCCGCGGTGAATCAGCCCCAGCATTTT. Its protein product is CASSLSAVNQPQHF.

This clone was seen just once. J is TRBJ1-6 and V is TRBV30; 7 bases are a match to TRBD1. Germline CDR1 GTSNPN, CDR2 SVGIG (reference sequence). CDR3 length: 16 residues. J was trimmed by 0 bases and V by 5 bases; bases with no gene match: 7. In nucleotides, the CDR3 is TGTGCCTGGGTAGGGGCAGGGGGCTCCTATAATTCACCCCTCCACTTT. Protein: CAWVGAGGSYNSPLHF.

The chain combines TRBV20-1 with TRBJ1-2; D is uncertain. Germline assignment: CDR1 DFQATT and CDR2 SNEGSKA (reference sequence). With 3 bases removed from V and 4 bases from J, the gap between germline ends came to 6 bases. The CDR3 covers 11 residues. CDR3 amino acids: CSARGGYGYTF. The CDR3 DNA reads TGCAGTGCTAGGGGAGGCTATGGCTACACCTTC.

This clone appeared once. V and J are TRBV6-5 and TRBJ1-2, with 12 bases fitting TRBD1. The CDR3 has 14 amino acids. CDR1 MNHEY and CDR2 SVGAGI come from the germline V gene. V was pared by 6 bases and J by 7 bases, with 6 bases of the junction left unmatched. This CDR3 reads CASRGTGGVGGYTF. CDR3 bases: TGTGCCAGCAGGGGGACAGGGGGCGTCGGTGGCTACACCTTC.

The rearrangement joins TRBV5-1 to TRBJ1-1; no clear D gene. Germline-derived CDR1 and CDR2 are SGHRS and YFSETQ. There are 14 residues in the CDR3. V shed 0 bases and J shed 0 bases, with 6 bases lying between them. CDR3 bases: TGCGCCAGCAGCTTGGTATCTTTGAACACTGAAGCTTTCTTT. Amino acid sequence: CASSLVSLNTEAFF. The whole variable domain, filled in from reference TRBV5-1 and TRBJ1-1, reads KAGVTQTPRYLIKTRGQQVTLSCSPISGHRSVSWYQQTPGQGLQFLFEYFSETQRNKGNFPGRFSGRQFSNSRSEMNVSTLELGDSALYLCASSLVSLNTEAFFGQGTRLTVV.

V gene TRBV29-1 combines with J gene TRBJ2-1, with 10 nucleotides matching TRBD1. CDR1 and CDR2 (germline): SQVTM, ANQGSEA. CDR3 length: 13 residues. Losses at the gene ends were 3 bases for V and 8 bases for J; bases not matched to a gene: 4. The CDR3 DNA reads as TGCAGCGTTGAGGGACAGGGGCCGGATGAGCAGTTCTTC. Its translation: CSVEGQGPDEQFF.

J is TRBJ1-1 and V is TRBV11-1, with 7 nucleotides matching TRBD1. After removal of 5 bases from V and 6 bases from J, the junction contained 6 bases not matched to a gene. CDR1 is SGHAT, CDR2 FQDESV, per germline (reference sequence). The CDR3 has 13 residues. As DNA, the CDR3 is TGTGCCAGCAGCCCGGACAGGTGGGCTGAAGCTTTCTTT. Translated: CASSPDRWAEAFF.

The chain carries TRBV29-1 and TRBJ1-3, with 9 positions matching TRBD1. Per germline, CDR1 SQVTM and CDR2 ANQGSEA. J gave up 4 bases and V 5 bases, and 6 bases lay outside the gene matches. The CDR3 length is 14 residues. The CDR3 loop is CSVRDRAAGNTIYF. The CDR3 nucleotides are TGCAGCGTTAGGGACAGGGCCGCGGGAAACACCATATATTTT.

Within the sample, this clone is medium-sized. This rearrangement joins TRBV6-5 to TRBJ2-7, with D unclear. The germline CDR1 and CDR2 sequences are MNHEY and SVGAGI. The V end was cut by 2 bases, the J end by 0 bases, with 8 bases between. The CDR3 runs to 14 residues. The CDR3 protein is CASSYGQSSYEQYF. The CDR3 DNA reads TGTGCCAGCAGTTACGGGCAGAGCTCCTACGAGCAGTACTTC.

The rearrangement joins TRBV29-1 to TRBJ1-1; the D gene is possibly TRBD1 (6 bases). Germline V gene lookup returns CDR1 SQVTM and CDR2 ANQGSEA. V shed 4 bases and J shed 6 bases, with 9 bases lying between them. The CDR3 runs to 11 residues. The CDR3, as DNA: TGCAGCGTTGGGACAGCCTCTGAAGCTTTCTTT. It is translated as CSVGTASEAFF.